This TCR beta chain was documented in a study of T cell changes during pregnancy in multiple sclerosis. The CDR3 contains 17 residues. Trimming shortened V by 1 base and J by 3 bases, and 18 bases separated the two germline ends. Germline-derived CDR1 and CDR2 are MGHRA and YSYEKL. This table comes from immunoSEQ multiplex PCR, and its TCRdb copy is limited to in-frame clones, with some not included. This table holds around 40,000 clones, just over 90% found once. Sequenced material: CD4+ T cells from peripheral blood mononuclear cells, taken in the third trimester of pregnancy. The gene calls are TRBV4-1 and TRBJ2-5; perhaps TRBD2 as D (5 bases). This sequence was found in a female donor with multiple sclerosis, enrolled in a pregnancy study. The CDR3 is CASSQGDAFEGEETQYF. In nucleotides, the CDR3 is TGCGCCAGCAGCCAAGGGGATGCGTTTGAGGGAGAAGAGACCCAGTACTTC.